This T cell receptor (beta chain) appears in the sequencing data of a study of persistence of HIV-infected CD4 T cells. Study-wide results and limits: CMV- and Gag-responding cells had lower TCRbeta richness than CD3/CD28-responding cells.

Germline lookup yields CDR1 PRHDT and CDR2 FYEKMQ (reference sequence). With V trimmed by 0 bases and J by 7 bases, 15 bases remained unmatched. The CDR3 totals 18 residues. By sample fraction, this clone is medium-sized. Its matching antigen is unknown. Sequencing used immunoSEQ version 4 in survey mode. Only in-frame clones appear in the TCRdb table, and some are missing; sequencing was by immunoSEQ multiplex PCR. The repertoire holds about 48,000 clones, with around 80% as singletons. Stimulation used about 9.2 ug/mL lysate from CMV-infected fibroblasts. Sorted nonresponding memory CD4+ T cells were CD40L-negative, CD69-negative, CD45RO-high. Inclusion required CMV-positive serology and CD4+ counts above 400 cells/uL.

This chain connects TRBV13 to TRBJ2-1; TRBD2 aligns across 7 bases. The source of this sequence is an adult man with HIV who was CMV-seropositive. Sequenced material: CD4+ T cells sorted from PBMCs after approximately 20-hour stimulation, taken from a patient who received antiretroviral therapy. CDR3 in amino acids: CASSLGKLAGGWQNEQFF. The CDR3 region has the DNA TGTGCCAGCAGCTTAGGCAAACTAGCCGGGGGGTGGCAAAATGAGCAGTTCTTC.